The 2 T cell receptor beta chains below were found in one sample sequenced in a study of tumor-infiltrating lymphocytes in primary liver carcinoma. TCR beta cDNA came from about 450 ng total RNA, primed with a constant-region primer. For TCR beta, libraries were produced by three nested multiplex PCR rounds using slightly modified ARM-PCR. TRBV1-TRBV30 forward primers paired with a C-beta reverse primer drove the first two PCR rounds, approximately 11 cycles each. A single record per CDR3 protein comes from TCRdb applying MiXCR to the multiplex PCR reads. The sample consists of around 170,000 distinct CDR3 sequences, roughly three fifths of them appearing once. Unsorted whole blood yielded the blood RNA, and germline DNA was also extracted. Sequencing was carried out using peripheral blood. These receptor sequences come from a man in his forties with primary liver carcinoma and hepatitis B virus infection.

This clonotype has ten or more counts. The rearrangement uses TRBV11-2 and TRBJ2-1, with D perhaps TRBD1 (5 bases). Germline V gene sequence: CDR1 SGHAT, CDR2 FQNNGV. The germline V and J ends were trimmed by 0 bases and 3 bases, with 6 bases remaining between them. The CDR3 sequence is 14 residues long. The CDR3 DNA is TGTGCCAGCAGCTTAGACGACAGCTACAATGAGCAGTTCTTC. Translated, it gives CASSLDDSYNEQFF.

Remarks on this clonotype: One junction end does not reproduce the germline sequence, and a read error may be involved. The chain links TRBV5-5 to TRBJ2-2; D is perhaps TRBD1 (6 bases). This CDR3 has 15 amino acids. The germline V gene has CDR1 SGHKS and CDR2 YYEKEE (reference sequence). The DNA for the CDR3 is TGTGCCAACACCCCAGGGGCAGCCAACACCGGAGAGCTGTTTTTT. This sequence encodes CANTPGAANTGELFF. Complete variable domain (other parts from reference TRBV5-5 and TRBJ2-2): DAGVTQSPTHLIKTRGQQVTLRCSPISGHKSVSWYQQVLGQGPQFIFQYYEKEERGRGNFPDRFSARQFPNYSSELNVNALLLGDSALYLCANTPGAANTGELFFGEGSRLTVL.